These T cell receptor beta chains were read from a single sample in a study of OX40 agonist ivuxolimab in advanced cancers. TCRdb keeps only in-frame clones here, not all; method: immunoSEQ multiplex PCR. The table shows tens of thousands of clones, with approximately 90% occurring only once. The sample consisted of CD4+ or CD8+ T cells sorted from blood, taken in a trial of the OX40 agonist ivuxolimab. The origin of the receptors is an adult with an advanced solid tumor such as melanoma, head and neck, liver or kidney cancer. CDR3s leave out the opening cysteine and the closing phenylalanine or tryptophan.

ASSLDGPGPGYEQY | TRBV28
ASSLRADVYSNQPQH | TRBV28
ASSPRGGWASDSYEQY | TRBV18
ASSPIIETVKNIQY | TRBV7-9
ASSYTISDEQY | TRBV6-6
ASRDHGTVRDANEKLF | TRBV7-9
ASTGSPFYEQY | TRBV2
ASSTAGGAGEKLF | TRBV5-1
ASSESLREVSTQY | TRBV10-1
ASSELPGSYEQY | TRBV2
ASSSGRDRAYNEQF | TRBV7-7
ASSHRQGREDTQY | TRBV11-2
ASTTDRDTEAF | TRBV7-9
ASSRVGVLNTEAF | TRBV4-1
ASSFLSGQGVNEQF | TRBV28